The entry that follows covers one T cell receptor (beta chain) sequence. Its target is not known. The data originate from a study of OX40 agonist ivuxolimab in advanced cancers. Across the whole study: At 0.01 to 10 mg/kg, ivuxolimab was administered intravenously to patients every 2 weeks.

Study-wide points: Some of the lowest clonal expansion was seen in partial responders at 0.1-3.0 mg/kg.

In germline, CDR1 is LNHDA, CDR2 SQIVND (reference sequence). J gave up 6 bases and V 1 base, and 3 bases lay outside the gene matches. The CDR3 consists of 13 residues. Clones were read by immunoSEQ multiplex PCR, and TCRdb kept only the in-frame ones, dropping some. The table has tens of thousands of clones, approximately 90% seen once. The chain carries TRBV19 and TRBJ2-7; TRBD1 matches at 7 bases. The source of this sequence is an adult with an advanced solid tumor such as melanoma, head and neck, liver or kidney cancer. The sequences come from CD4+ or CD8+ T cells sorted from blood, collected in a trial of the OX40 agonist ivuxolimab. CDR3 residues: CASSIGTGREQYF. CDR3 coding DNA: TGTGCCAGTAGTATAGGGACAGGCCGCGAGCAGTACTTC.